A selection of T cell receptor beta chains follows, all from one sample in a study of cytomegalovirus exposure and HLA in healthy donors. TCRdb's table, derived via immunoSEQ multiplex PCR, lists solely in-frame clones and lacks some. The sample lists about 130,000 clones; 75% to 90% were seen once. The specimen sequenced was PBMCs. The receptors shown here come from a woman younger than 45 in good health and CMV-seropositive. Both conserved end residues are part of each CDR3. D genes are given only for firm matches. Rows give clone size only sometimes, using once, few, many, or a class for an expanded clone.

clone size: NA
J gene: TRBJ2-4
D gene: NA
V gene: TRBV23-1
CDR3 DNA: TGCGCCAGCAGTCAATCGAGCGATGGGACATTCCACATTCAGTACTTC
CDR3 protein: CASSQSSDGTFHIQYF

clone size: NA
J gene: TRBJ1-5
D gene: TRBD1
V gene: TRBV6-1
CDR3 DNA: TGTGCCAGCAGTGGTCCCGGGACAGGGATCAATCAGCCCCAGCATTTT
CDR3 protein: CASSGPGTGINQPQHF

clone size: NA
J gene: TRBJ1-2
D gene: NA
V gene: TRBV29-1
CDR3 DNA: TGCAGCGTTGAACGGGACATTAACTATGGCTACACCTTC
CDR3 protein: CSVERDINYGYTF

clone size: NA
J gene: TRBJ2-5
D gene: TRBD2
V gene: TRBV2
CDR3 DNA: TGTGCCAGCAGTGAAGGACTAGCGGGGCCTCAAGAGACCCAGTACTTC
CDR3 protein: CASSEGLAGPQETQYF

clone size: NA
J gene: TRBJ1-2
D gene: NA
V gene: TRBV19
CDR3 DNA: TGTGCCAGTAGTCAGGGAAGGGAAAAAGGCTACACCTTC
CDR3 protein: CASSQGREKGYTF

clone size: few
J gene: TRBJ1-1
D gene: TRBD1
V gene: TRBV28
CDR3 DNA: TGTGCCAGCAGAACGGGACAGATGAACACTGAAGCTTTCTTT
CDR3 protein: CASRTGQMNTEAFF

clone size: NA
J gene: TRBJ1-6
D gene: NA
V gene: TRBV5-1
CDR3 DNA: TGCGCCAGCAGCTTGGCGGTGGCAGAGGCCTCCTATAATTCACCCCTCCACTTT
CDR3 protein: CASSLAVAEASYNSPLHF

clone size: NA
J gene: TRBJ2-2
D gene: NA
V gene: TRBV5-4
CDR3 DNA: TGTGCCAGCAGCCCCCGGGATTTTGGCACCGGGGAGCTGTTTTTT
CDR3 protein: CASSPRDFGTGELFF

clone size: NA
J gene: TRBJ2-1
D gene: NA
V gene: TRBV14
CDR3 DNA: TGTGCCAGCAGCCAAGACAGAAATGAGCAGTTCTTC
CDR3 protein: CASSQDRNEQFF

clone size: NA
J gene: TRBJ1-1
D gene: TRBD1
V gene: TRBV5-4
CDR3 DNA: TGTGCCAGCAGCTTGGGTTGGGGGACAGGGTTTAAAGCTTTCTTT
CDR3 protein: CASSLGWGTGFKAFF

clone size: NA
J gene: TRBJ1-1
D gene: NA
V gene: TRBV5-1
CDR3 DNA: TGCGCCAGCAGCTTGAAGGAGTTAAGCGAAGCTTTCTTT
CDR3 protein: CASSLKELSEAFF

clone size: NA
J gene: TRBJ2-1
D gene: TRBD2
V gene: TRBV27
CDR3 DNA: TGTGCCAGCAGACCGACTAGCGGGCCTTACAATGAGCAGTTCTTC
CDR3 protein: CASRPTSGPYNEQFF

clone size: NA
J gene: TRBJ2-7
D gene: TRBD1
V gene: TRBV4-1
CDR3 DNA: TGCGCCAGCAGCCCCGGGACAGGGACCTACGAGCAGTACTTC
CDR3 protein: CASSPGTGTYEQYF

clone size: NA
J gene: TRBJ2-7
D gene: TRBD2
V gene: TRBV6-5
CDR3 DNA: TGTGCCAGCAGTTACTCAGCGGGGTACGAGCAGTACTTC
CDR3 protein: CASSYSAGYEQYF

clone size: few
J gene: TRBJ2-7
D gene: NA
V gene: TRBV12-1
CDR3 DNA: TGTGCCAGCAGCTCTTTCTGCCCCCAACCGGGACATCAGATCTACGAGCAGTACTTC
CDR3 protein: CASSSFCPQPGHQIYEQYF

clone size: NA
J gene: TRBJ1-2
D gene: TRBD1
V gene: TRBV6-6
CDR3 DNA: TGTGCCAGCAGCCCGACAGGGGACTATGGCTACACCTTC
CDR3 protein: CASSPTGDYGYTF

clone size: NA
J gene: TRBJ1-4
D gene: NA
V gene: TRBV7-9
CDR3 DNA: TGTTCCAGCAGCTTGCAGGGGGAAAAACTGTTTTTT
CDR3 protein: CSSSLQGEKLFF

clone size: NA
J gene: TRBJ1-6
D gene: TRBD1
V gene: TRBV5-1
CDR3 DNA: TGCGCCAGCGGGGACAGCTCCTATAATTCACCCCTCCACTTT
CDR3 protein: CASGDSSYNSPLHF

clone size: few
J gene: TRBJ1-1
D gene: NA
V gene: TRBV9
CDR3 DNA: TGTGCCAGCAGCATGATCCCCGGGGGCACTGAAGCTTTCTTT
CDR3 protein: CASSMIPGGTEAFF

clone size: NA
J gene: TRBJ2-7
D gene: TRBD2
V gene: TRBV2
CDR3 DNA: TGTGCCAGCAGACTAGCGGGCAGTTCCCCTTACGAGCAGTACTTC
CDR3 protein: CASRLAGSSPYEQYF

clone size: NA
J gene: TRBJ2-7
D gene: TRBD2
V gene: TRBV5-1
CDR3 DNA: TGCGCCAGCAGCTTGGTGTCTAGCGGCTCCTACGAGCAGTACTTC
CDR3 protein: CASSLVSSGSYEQYF

clone size: NA
J gene: TRBJ1-2
D gene: NA
V gene: TRBV7-9
CDR3 DNA: TGTGCCAGCAGCTTGTTGGTCAACTCTAACTATGGCTACACCTTC
CDR3 protein: CASSLLVNSNYGYTF

clone size: NA
J gene: TRBJ1-2
D gene: TRBD1
V gene: TRBV5-4
CDR3 DNA: TGTGCCAGCAGCTTCGCCTCAACAGGGGGCTATGGCTACACCTTC
CDR3 protein: CASSFASTGGYGYTF

clone size: NA
J gene: TRBJ1-5
D gene: NA
V gene: TRBV28
CDR3 DNA: TGTGCCAGCAGTTTAAGGTCGGCAGGGGCTAATCAGCCCCAGCATTTT
CDR3 protein: CASSLRSAGANQPQHF

clone size: NA
J gene: TRBJ2-5
D gene: TRBD2
V gene: TRBV6-1
CDR3 DNA: TGTGCCAGCAGTGAACGCAGTTTGAAAAGCGGGGGGGCCCCTGAGACCCAGTACTTC
CDR3 protein: CASSERSLKSGGAPETQYF

clone size: NA
J gene: TRBJ2-5
D gene: TRBD1
V gene: TRBV2
CDR3 DNA: TGTGCCAGCAGCTCGGCCTTCGGACAGGCTGGTTGGGGGGAGACCCAGTACTTC
CDR3 protein: CASSSAFGQAGWGETQYF

clone size: NA
J gene: TRBJ2-2
D gene: TRBD2
V gene: TRBV6-1
CDR3 DNA: TGTGCCAGCAGTGAAGCCACCGGGACTATCACCGGGGAGCTGTTTTTT
CDR3 protein: CASSEATGTITGELFF

clone size: NA
J gene: TRBJ2-7
D gene: TRBD1
V gene: TRBV7-9
CDR3 DNA: TGTGCCAGCAGAGACGGACAGGGGAACGTTCGGCAGTACTTC
CDR3 protein: CASRDGQGNVRQYF

clone size: NA
J gene: TRBJ2-7
D gene: TRBD2
V gene: TRBV4-1
CDR3 DNA: TGCGCCAGCAGCCAAGATCCGGCTAGCGGGAACGAGCAGTACTTC
CDR3 protein: CASSQDPASGNEQYF

clone size: NA
J gene: TRBJ1-4
D gene: NA
V gene: TRBV28
CDR3 DNA: TGTGCCAGCAGTTTACGGGGGGCAACTAATGAAAAACTGTTTTTT
CDR3 protein: CASSLRGATNEKLFF

clone size: NA
J gene: TRBJ1-2
D gene: NA
V gene: TRBV5-1
CDR3 DNA: TGCGCCAGCAGCGCGGGATCTTCTTATGGCTACACCTTC
CDR3 protein: CASSAGSSYGYTF

clone size: NA
J gene: TRBJ2-1
D gene: TRBD2
V gene: TRBV11-2
CDR3 DNA: TGTGCCAGCAGCTTAGGGCCATGGACTAGCGGTAACAATGAGCAGTTCTTC
CDR3 protein: CASSLGPWTSGNNEQFF

clone size: NA
J gene: TRBJ2-7
D gene: TRBD2
V gene: TRBV29-1
CDR3 DNA: TGCAGCGTGGCCCGGGGGGGGGCCGAGCAGTACTTC
CDR3 protein: CSVARGGAEQYF

clone size: NA
J gene: TRBJ1-6
D gene: NA
V gene: TRBV4-1
CDR3 DNA: TGCGCCAGCAGCCAAGTAGAGGGGGAATCACCCCTCCACTTT
CDR3 protein: CASSQVEGESPLHF

clone size: NA
J gene: TRBJ2-5
D gene: TRBD1
V gene: TRBV30
CDR3 DNA: TGTGCCTGGTCGACAGGGACGGGGGAGACCCAGTACTTC
CDR3 protein: CAWSTGTGETQYF

clone size: once
J gene: TRBJ2-2
D gene: NA
V gene: TRBV2
CDR3 DNA: TGTGCCAGCAGCCCTTTGGGCACGAACACCGGGGAGCTGTTTTTT
CDR3 protein: CASSPLGTNTGELFF

clone size: NA
J gene: TRBJ1-5
D gene: NA
V gene: TRBV28
CDR3 DNA: TGTGCCAGCAACACTCCGAGGAGGGATGATAGCAATCAGCCCCAGCATTTT
CDR3 protein: CASNTPRRDDSNQPQHF

clone size: NA
J gene: TRBJ2-3
D gene: TRBD2
V gene: TRBV6-4
CDR3 DNA: TGTGCCAGCAGTGACTCTAGCGGGGGGGCAGATACGCAGTATTTT
CDR3 protein: CASSDSSGGADTQYF

clone size: NA
J gene: TRBJ2-3
D gene: NA
V gene: TRBV18
CDR3 DNA: TGTGCCAGCTCGCCACAGGGGGGGACAGATACGCAGTATTTT
CDR3 protein: CASSPQGGTDTQYF

clone size: NA
J gene: TRBJ2-2
D gene: NA
V gene: TRBV27
CDR3 DNA: TGTGCCAGCAGTTTACGGGTCACCGGGGAGCTGTTTTTT
CDR3 protein: CASSLRVTGELFF

clone size: NA
J gene: TRBJ2-2
D gene: TRBD1
V gene: TRBV6-5
CDR3 DNA: TGTGCCAGCAGTTACCCACAGGGGTCGGATGTCGGGGAGCTGTTTTTT
CDR3 protein: CASSYPQGSDVGELFF

clone size: NA
J gene: TRBJ2-1
D gene: TRBD2
V gene: TRBV28
CDR3 DNA: TGTGCCAGCAGTTTAAGGACTAGCGGGAGGGCCAATGAGCAGTTCTTC
CDR3 protein: CASSLRTSGRANEQFF

clone size: NA
J gene: TRBJ2-5
D gene: TRBD2
V gene: TRBV5-1
CDR3 DNA: TGCGCCAGCAGCTTGGAATCGGGGGGAGAGACCCAGTACTTC
CDR3 protein: CASSLESGGETQYF

clone size: NA
J gene: TRBJ2-5
D gene: NA
V gene: TRBV27
CDR3 DNA: TGTGCCAGCAGTCCTACCACTCCCCAAGAGACCCAGTACTTC
CDR3 protein: CASSPTTPQETQYF

clone size: NA
J gene: TRBJ2-7
D gene: TRBD2
V gene: TRBV2
CDR3 DNA: TGTGCCAGCAGGCTAGCGGGAGCACCTCCGATGTACTTC
CDR3 protein: CASRLAGAPPMYF

clone size: NA
J gene: TRBJ2-7
D gene: NA
V gene: TRBV2
CDR3 DNA: TGTGCCAGCATGCCAGTCTCCTACGAGCAGTACTTC
CDR3 protein: CASMPVSYEQYF

clone size: once
J gene: TRBJ1-3
D gene: TRBD1
V gene: TRBV5-1
CDR3 DNA: TGCGCCAGCAGCTTGGGACAGGGGATAGCTGGAAACACCATATATTTT
CDR3 protein: CASSLGQGIAGNTIYF

clone size: NA
J gene: TRBJ2-3
D gene: TRBD2
V gene: TRBV5-1
CDR3 DNA: TGCGCCAGCAGCATACTAGCGGGAGGTCTCACAGATACGCAGTATTTT
CDR3 protein: CASSILAGGLTDTQYF

clone size: NA
J gene: TRBJ2-7
D gene: NA
V gene: TRBV19
CDR3 DNA: TGTGCCAGTAGTATTGACGGAGACAGCTCCTACGAGCAGTACTTC
CDR3 protein: CASSIDGDSSYEQYF

clone size: NA
J gene: TRBJ2-2
D gene: TRBD1
V gene: TRBV2
CDR3 DNA: TGTGCCAGCACCGACAGGGGGGTCACCGGGGAGCTGTTTTTT
CDR3 protein: CASTDRGVTGELFF

clone size: NA
J gene: TRBJ2-7
D gene: NA
V gene: TRBV5-1
CDR3 DNA: TGCGCCAGCAGCTCCGCACCCTTACAGGGTCTGGGCTACGAGCAGTACTTC
CDR3 protein: CASSSAPLQGLGYEQYF

clone size: NA
J gene: TRBJ1-2
D gene: TRBD1
V gene: TRBV27
CDR3 DNA: TGTGCCAGCAGTTACACAGGGGGCTCTGGCTACACCTTC
CDR3 protein: CASSYTGGSGYTF

clone size: NA
J gene: TRBJ1-1
D gene: NA
V gene: TRBV6-5
CDR3 DNA: TGTGCCAGCAGTTACTATCAGAACACTGAAGCTTTCTTT
CDR3 protein: CASSYYQNTEAFF

clone size: few
J gene: TRBJ1-1
D gene: NA
V gene: TRBV7-9
CDR3 DNA: TGTGCCAGCAGCCGGAAGGGGGAGTTCACTGAAGCTTTCTTT
CDR3 protein: CASSRKGEFTEAFF

clone size: NA
J gene: TRBJ2-1
D gene: TRBD2
V gene: TRBV6-1
CDR3 DNA: TGTGCCAGCAGTGATGTAAGGCTAGCGGGAGGGCCCAATGAGCAGTTCTTC
CDR3 protein: CASSDVRLAGGPNEQFF